These 25 T cell receptor beta chains originate from one sample sequenced in a study of CD8 T cells in ankylosing spondylitis. TCRdb called the 5' RACE reads again in MiXCR, with one record for every CDR3 protein. Altogether approximately 140,000 distinct CDR3 sequences are present, approximately 9.7% being singletons, with the ten largest covering about 3.3%. The sample taken for sequencing was blood, either unsorted or a sorted T cell fraction (not recorded which). These receptors were obtained from a male donor with ankylosing spondylitis or in good health (not recorded which).

This clonotype was detected only a few times. The genes are TRBV7-2 and TRBJ2-3; D gene unclear. CDR1 SGHTA and CDR2 FQGNSA come from the germline V gene. The CDR3 covers 18 residues. Trimming stripped 0 bases from V and 2 bases from J, with 18 bases between. The CDR3 sequence: CASSLAPGRAIDTDTQYF. Here the CDR3 DNA reads TGTGCCAGCAGCTTAGCCCCCGGCCGCGCCATAGACACAGATACGCAGTATTTT.

At least ten counts were recorded for this clonotype. The CDR3: CASSYGGTGQAKNIQYF. The DNA of the CDR3 is TGTGCCAGCAGTTACGGGGGCACTGGGCAAGCCAAAAACATTCAGTACTTC. V is TRBV6-5 and J is TRBJ2-4, with D possibly being TRBD1 (6 bases). V shed 2 bases and J shed 0 bases, with 14 bases lying between them. Germline V gives CDR1 MNHEY, CDR2 SVGAGI. The CDR3 length is 17 residues.

This clonotype was detected many times. Given a much more abundant clone one base away, this may be a read error. The V and J genes are TRBV20-1 and TRBJ2-3, with 9 bases matching TRBD2. This CDR3 spans 17 amino acids. Germline V lookup: CDR1 DFQATT, CDR2 SNEGSKA (reference sequence). CDR3: CCARGAGGPGRLDTQYF. CDR3 in DNA: TGCTGTGCTAGAGGAGCGGGGGGACCGGGACGTCTTGATACGCAGTATTTT.

In this sample, this clonotype turned up many times. The gene calls are TRBV7-2 and TRBJ2-6; no firm D call. Germline V gene sequence: CDR1 SGHTA, CDR2 FQGNSA. V was clipped by 5 bases and J by 0 bases, with 5 bases between them. The length of the CDR3 is 14 residues. The CDR3 is CASSTPSGANVLTF. CDR3 sequence (DNA): TGTGCCAGCAGCACTCCCTCTGGGGCCAACGTCCTGACTTTC.

The V gene is TRBV7-2, the J gene TRBJ2-3, with 11 bases identical to TRBD2. This CDR3 is built from 17 residues. Germline V gene data show CDR1 as SGHTA and CDR2 as FQGNSA. The V gene end was trimmed by 4 bases and the J gene end by 3 bases; junction bases not matched to a gene: 9. CDR3 nucleotides: TGTGCCAGCAGCTCACAAACTAGCGGGAGCGCGACAGATACGCAGTATTTT. This encodes CASSSQTSGSATDTQYF.

This clonotype has at least ten counts. V and J are TRBV7-9 and TRBJ1-2; a weak D match, TRBD1 (6 bases). V lost 2 bases and J 7 bases, leaving 11 bases between the germline ends. Looked up from germline, CDR1 is SEHNR and CDR2 is FQNEAQ (reference sequence). The CDR3 sequence is 13 residues long. CDR3 in DNA: TGTGCCAGCAGCTTACAGGGGCTTGCTGGCTACACCTTC. Residues: CASSLQGLAGYTF.

This clonotype was found many times. The chain joins TRBV4-3 to TRBJ2-1; TRBD2 agrees at 7 bases. This CDR3 comprises 13 residues. The V and J ends lost 0 bases and 10 bases, in that order; junction bases with no gene match: 3. Per the germline V gene, CDR1 is LGHNA and CDR2 is YSLEER. The CDR3 DNA follows: TGCGCCAGCAGCCAAGATACCGGGAGGGAGCAGTTCTTC. Its translation: CASSQDTGREQFF.

This clonotype was detected a few times. This chain connects TRBV5-6 to TRBJ2-7, with D maybe TRBD1 (5 bases). The germline CDR1 and CDR2 sequences are SGHDT and YYEEEE. The CDR3 runs 15 residues. The V gene lost 0 bases and the J gene lost 3 bases, with 13 bases spanning the gap. The CDR3 here is CASSLEGVLYYEQYF. CDR3 nucleotides: TGTGCCAGCAGCTTGGAAGGGGTCCTCTACTACGAGCAGTACTTC.

This clonotype was recorded at least ten times. This chain links TRBV4-2 with TRBJ2-3; D is unresolved. Germline CDR1 is LGHNA and CDR2 is YNFKEQ. This CDR3 has 14 amino acids. V was trimmed by 1 base and J by 8 bases, leaving 13 bases between them. In DNA, the CDR3 is TGTGCCAGCAGCCAAGCTGCCACACGGGCTACGCAGTATTTT. It translates to CASSQAATRATQYF.

V and J are TRBV12-3 or TRBV12-4 and TRBJ2-7; D is unclear. The CDR3 covers 13 residues. V gave up 6 bases and J gave up 3 bases, with 12 bases separating them. The CDR3 is CASRPENVYEQYF. CDR3 coding DNA: TGTGCCAGCAGGCCAGAGAACGTCTACGAGCAGTACTTC.

This clonotype appeared many times. The J gene is TRBJ2-3, the V gene TRBV9; D perhaps matches TRBD2 (7 bases). CDR1 is SGDLS, CDR2 YYNGEE, per germline. The CDR3 has 13 amino acids. Trimming removed 0 bases from V and 8 bases from J, with 10 bases in between. The CDR3 region is CASSVAGGATQYF. The CDR3 bases are TGTGCCAGCAGCGTAGCTGGGGGGGCTACGCAGTATTTT.

This clonotype has a handful of counts. The J gene is TRBJ2-6, the V gene TRBV5-1, with D possibly TRBD1 on 6 matching bases. Looked up from germline, CDR1 is SGHRS and CDR2 is YFSETQ. This CDR3 has 16 amino acids. V lost 2 bases to trimming and J lost 2 bases, with 11 bases between them. The CDR3 reads CASSLQGSAGANVLTF. The CDR3 DNA reads TGCGCCAGCAGCTTACAGGGTAGCGCTGGGGCCAACGTCCTGACTTTC.

This clonotype was counted at least ten times. The rearrangement uses TRBV28 and TRBJ2-7, with TRBD1 matching over 9 bases. Germline assignment: CDR1 MDHEN and CDR2 SYDVKM. This CDR3 has 19 amino acids. V lost 5 bases to trimming and J lost 3 bases; unmatched junction nucleotides: 20. The CDR3 bases are TGTGCCAGCAGTCAATACAAAGTATATCCGGGACAGGGCTACTACGAGCAGTACTTC. The encoded protein is CASSQYKVYPGQGYYEQYF.

This clonotype was picked up many times. The rearrangement uses TRBV7-2 and TRBJ2-7, with D perhaps matching TRBD1 or TRBD2 (5 bases each). CDR1 is SGHTA and CDR2 is FQGNSA in the germline V gene. Trimming stripped 4 bases from V and 5 bases from J, with 18 bases between. The CDR3 length is 15 residues. The CDR3, as DNA: TGTGCCAGCAGCTCGGGACCTCAAAGGAGAGACGAGCAGTACTTC. It specifies CASSSGPQRRDEQYF.

This clonotype was picked up a small number of times. This chain connects TRBV6-1 to TRBJ2-3, with D maybe TRBD1 (5 bases). V lost 3 bases and J 5 bases, leaving 12 bases between the germline ends. CDR3 length: 14 residues. Per germline, CDR1 MNHNS and CDR2 SASEGT. This CDR3 reads CASSEAGWRDTQYF. The CDR3 DNA reads as TGTGCCAGCAGTGAGGCAGGGTGGCGAGATACGCAGTATTTT.

In its sample, this clonotype was seen many times. The rearrangement joins TRBV6-5 to TRBJ1-4; possible D gene TRBD1, 6 bases. The V gene's germline CDR1 is MNHEY and CDR2 SVGAGI. This CDR3 has 13 residues. V gave up 2 bases and J gave up 7 bases, with 8 bases separating them. The CDR3 loop reads CASSYKGGEKLFF. The CDR3 DNA is TGTGCCAGCAGTTACAAGGGGGGTGAAAAACTGTTTTTT.

This clonotype has more than one count but fewer than ten. The chain recombines TRBV18 with TRBJ2-7; tentatively, D is TRBD2 (6 bases). Between the trimmed V and J ends, which lost 6 bases and 6 bases, there was a span of 18 bases. CDR1 is KGHSH and CDR2 is LQKENI in the germline V gene. This CDR3 has 14 residues. CDR3 DNA: TGTGCCAGCTCGCCGACTAGTTCAACGCTCGAGCAGTACTTC. Protein: CASSPTSSTLEQYF.

At least ten counts were recorded for this clonotype. This chain connects TRBV7-2 to TRBJ2-1; 12 bases line up with TRBD2. CDR1 and CDR2 (germline): SGHTA, FQGNSA. This CDR3 region has 15 residues. After removal of 5 bases from V and 7 bases from J, the junction contained 6 bases not matched to a gene. This chain's CDR3 is CASSVTSGSRNEQFF. The CDR3 DNA follows: TGTGCCAGCAGCGTGACTAGCGGGAGTAGGAATGAGCAGTTCTTC.

This clonotype showed up many times. V gene TRBV18 combines with J gene TRBJ2-1, with 7 nucleotides matching TRBD2. V was clipped by 3 bases and J by 12 bases; unmatched bases: 5. From germline, CDR1 is KGHSH and CDR2 LQKENI. This CDR3 has 12 amino acids. The CDR3 nucleotides are TGTGCCAGCTCACCTACCGGGGAGGGGCAGTTCTTC. Its protein is CASSPTGEGQFF.

At least ten counts were recorded for this clonotype. The chain employs TRBV6-1 and TRBJ2-4; D is uncertain. The CDR3 is 14 amino acids. Germline CDR1 reads MNHNS; CDR2 reads SASEGT. The V gene lost 6 bases and the J gene lost 2 bases, with 11 bases spanning the gap. CDR3 DNA: TGTGCCAGCAGCGAAACGTGGTCCAAAAACATTCAGTACTTC. Amino acid sequence: CASSETWSKNIQYF.

The V gene is TRBV20-1, the J gene TRBJ2-4, with D possibly being TRBD2 (6 bases). The V and J ends lost 0 bases and 0 bases respectively, with 15 bases between them. The germline V gene has CDR1 DFQATT and CDR2 SNEGSKA (reference sequence). This CDR3 is built from 17 residues. The CDR3 region has the DNA TGCAGTGCTAGAGAACTTGAGCGGGTTCTAGCCAAAAACATTCAGTACTTC. Its protein is CSARELERVLAKNIQYF.

This clonotype has a count of ten or more. The V and J genes are TRBV7-9 and TRBJ2-1; 9 bases line up with TRBD2. CDR3 length equals 15 residues. With V trimmed by 4 bases and J by 8 bases, 9 bases remained unmatched. CDR1 is SEHNR, CDR2 FQNEAQ, per germline (reference sequence). The CDR3 DNA reads TGTGCCAGCAGCTCACGACTAGCGGCCGGGGATGAGCAGTTCTTC. Translated: CASSSRLAAGDEQFF.

As regards this clonotype: Since a much larger clone is just one base distant, this may be a read error. This sequence joins TRBV12-3 or TRBV12-4 and TRBJ2-1; tentatively, D is TRBD1 or TRBD2 (5 bases each). CDR3 length equals 16 residues. As DNA, the CDR3 is TGTGCCAGCAGGGGACCCCTAGTGCGGGCCTACAATAAGCAGTTCTTC. Protein sequence: CASRGPLVRAYNKQFF.

This clonotype was observed at least ten times. V usage is TRBV7-3 and J usage is TRBJ2-3; weak D call: TRBD1 (6 bases). This CDR3 has 15 amino acids. Trimming left V 2 bases short and J 2 bases short, with 11 bases between. Germline assignment: CDR1 SGHTA and CDR2 FQGTGA. CDR3 sequence (DNA): TGTGCCAGCAGCTTACAAGGGGGAGCCACAGATACGCAGTATTTT. Protein sequence: CASSLQGGATDTQYF.

This clonotype was observed many times. V and J are TRBV7-2 and TRBJ1-2; possible D gene TRBD1, 6 bases. The CDR3 extends over 13 amino acids. Germline-derived CDR1 and CDR2 are SGHTA and FQGNSA. Trimming cost V 4 bases and J 8 bases, with 14 bases left between them. In DNA form, the CDR3 reads TGTGCCAGCAGCTCCCGAGGGAGGGGGGGCTACACCTTC. This translates into CASSSRGRGGYTF.